This TCR beta chain was identified during a study of T cell repertoires in cytomegalovirus infection. Study details: HLA-B-restricted CMV epitopes that are well studied were used alongside recently identified HLA-C-restricted ones. Shared public TCR beta signatures pointed to both CMV infection and a matching HLA type. The study's findings and limits: CMV carriers having the relevant HLA were flagged by cumulative public TCR beta family frequency. HLA-C-restricted CMV clonotypes gave the most frequent clonotype in two of eight donors.

TCRdb called the reads again in MiXCR, with one record for every CDR3 protein. The sample has some 500,000 distinct CDR3 sequences; just under 40% are singletons. The CDR3 consists of 17 residues. CDR1 is MDHEN and CDR2 is SYDVKM in the germline V gene. V was trimmed by 4 bases and J by 4 bases, leaving 17 bases between them. In this sample, this clonotype turned up a few times. The antigen remains undetermined. The clonotype was recovered from a human donor in good health (CMV status not recorded). Some clones in this sample may be carry-over from other donors' samples. V usage is TRBV28 and J usage is TRBJ1-6; D possibly corresponds to TRBD1 (5 bases). The sample was cultured PBMCs, taken from culture after CMV antigen stimulation. The CDR3 DNA is TGTGCCAGCAGTTCTCTTGACAGCAGAAGTTATAATTCACCCCTCCACTTT. This translates into CASSSLDSRSYNSPLHF.